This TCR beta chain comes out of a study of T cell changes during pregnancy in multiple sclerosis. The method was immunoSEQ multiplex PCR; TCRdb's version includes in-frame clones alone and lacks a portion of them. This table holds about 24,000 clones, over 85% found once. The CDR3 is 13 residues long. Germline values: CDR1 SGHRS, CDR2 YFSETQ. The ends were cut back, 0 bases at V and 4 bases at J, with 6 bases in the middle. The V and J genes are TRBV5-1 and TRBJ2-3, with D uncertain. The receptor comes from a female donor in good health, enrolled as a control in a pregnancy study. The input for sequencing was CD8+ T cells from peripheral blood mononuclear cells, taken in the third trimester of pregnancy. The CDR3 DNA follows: TGCGCCAGCAGCTTGGCCCGGGCAGATACGCAGTATTTT. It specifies CASSLARADTQYF. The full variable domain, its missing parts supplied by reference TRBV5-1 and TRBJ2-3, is KAGVTQTPRYLIKTRGQQVTLSCSPISGHRSVSWYQQTPGQGLQFLFEYFSETQRNKGNFPGRFSGRQFSNSRSEMNVSTLELGDSALYLCASSLARADTQYFGPGTRLTVL.